This is a list of T cell receptor beta chains from one sample in a study of vaccination and CD4 T cells after COVID-19. No antigen is known for these receptors. Each CDR3 protein gets one entry after TCRdb re-called the PCR reads with MiXCR. There are 6,500 to 8,500 distinct CDR3 sequences in the sample; about 68% occur only once, and about 20% lies in the top ten. Sequenced material: CD4+ T cells from blood, cultured in vitro. These receptors all stem from a human donor who had recovered from COVID-19. CDR3s leave out the opening cysteine and the closing phenylalanine or tryptophan.

>TRBV2
ASSASGNAWGYT
>TRBV27
ASTARGLETQY
>TRBV27
ASSRTGASYEQY
>TRBV6-2/TRBV6-3
ASTDGLAGYQETQY
>TRBV27
ASSLYNSPLH
>TRBV27
ASSFITGSNTGELF
>TRBV18
ASSGRPRDQPQH
>TRBV20-1
SARDWAVSTDTQY
>TRBV19
ASSPIDVEKKLF
>TRBV6-1
ASSEAAGGVDTQY
>TRBV19
ASRGQGAETGELF
>TRBV7-2
ASSWDRGETQY
>TRBV7-2
ASSLYSSGITEAF
>TRBV14
ASSQGANRGTGELF
>TRBV7-9
ASSLDAGVHEQF
>TRBV7-2
ASSLNRRTDTQY
>TRBV20-1
SGRGDSSGANVLT
>TRBV2
ASRTGYSNQPQH
>TRBV6-1
ASSNRQRSGNTIY
>TRBV27
ASSLSWGRGLYNEQF
>TRBV6-1
ASSLAGAYEQY
>TRBV6-5
ASSSRFTGQGKETQY
>TRBV7-2
ASSLVPGQGPIDSGNTIY
>TRBV7-9
ASSSFGLALRRAETQY
>TRBV27
ASSLTGRFRPQH
>TRBV5-4
ASRRDTYNEQF
>TRBV16
ASSQPRDHGYT
>TRBV20-1
SADSIQGPYGYT
>TRBV19
ASSGPDSVEQY
>TRBV6-1
ASTLTLKGDTEAF
>TRBV19
ASSTPPGTGNQPQH
>TRBV7-9
ASSLASGGPSTDTQY
>TRBV23-1
ASSPTENTEAF
>TRBV19
ASSIGTQAYGYT
>TRBV11-1
ASSTGTGVSYEQY
>TRBV20-1
SATGQGHYGYT
>TRBV19
ASSIGGYRGDTQY
>TRBV20-1
SARDNWYRGYGYT
>TRBV7-2
ASSLVRGATNSPLH
>TRBV20-1
SARRANSPLH
>TRBV7-9
ASSLAGASGNTIY
>TRBV19
ASSIGAENQPQH
>TRBV5-1
ASSLATGQGFEQY
>TRBV12-3/TRBV12-4
ASSLGGRGNTEAF
>TRBV20-1
SAKGGNYGYT
>TRBV2
ASRRSGGENTGELF
>TRBV7-2
ASSYRGQQPQH
>TRBV27
ASGPWGRTYNEQF